This T cell receptor beta chain originates from a study of CD8+ T cells in alopecia areata (dated by TCRdb to the late 2010s). Notes on the research overall: The treated patients, all with moderate-to-severe alopecia areata, were enrolled in an open-label pilot trial of oral tofacitinib given at 5 to 10 mg twice daily. Tofacitinib was given for 6 to 18 months, followed by 6 months of follow-up off drug to assess delayed response and recurrence. In both human patients and the C3H/HeJ mouse model, the study applied high-throughput TCRbeta sequencing to look at T cell clonal expansion in alopecia areata. Human TCRbeta sequencing covered scalp tissue and sorted CD4+ and CD8+ peripheral blood T cells from patchy and totalis/universalis alopecia areata patients and healthy controls. Patients on tofacitinib were biopsied at baseline and after 4 and 24 weeks of treatment, and several of the patients also had a later scalp biopsy. Clonality in the scalp was compared among normal scalp (n=4), patchy alopecia areata scalp (n=8), and alopecia totalis/universalis scalp (n=8). The RNA source kit depended on sample type: the PAXgene miRNA kit for fixed scalp, the miRNeasy kit for PBMCs, and the RNeasy kit for mouse skin. TCRbeta CDR3 regions were amplified by immunoSEQ multiplex PCR using 35 Vbeta forward and 13 Jbeta reverse primers. Results the study describes overall, beyond this receptor: Unlike mouse skin, where gammadelta T cells dominate, normal human skin contains resident alphabeta T cells that get sequenced too, which complicates analysis of the scalp TCR repertoire. Shared TCR sequences between patients were less evident than in mice, which may be partly attributable to HLA diversity in the patient population. Compared with normal scalp, lesional scalp had higher clonality and more expanded CD8+ clones, particularly in alopecia totalis/universalis, a pattern that suggests antigenic drive.

V and J lose 5 bases and 4 bases, and a span of 16 bases separates them. CDR1 and CDR2 are read off the germline V gene as SGHVS and FQNEAQ. The CDR3 contains 15 residues, cysteine and phenylalanine counted. Of all the DNA, just the CDR3 is kept, 45 bases in frame from base 1. Regarding this clone: Its antigen target is currently unknown. Nothing much larger sits one base from this clone, and base qualities are not available.

Libraries were constructed by the immunoSEQ multiplex PCR assay. For TCR sequencing, RNA was extracted from every sample and reverse transcribed into cDNA to serve as template. First-strand cDNA was synthesized with SuperScript III using a 2:1 mix of oligo-dT and random hexamers. A synthetic immune receptor repertoire was used to gauge amplification bias, and whatever bias remained was removed computationally. The paper's processing steps were these. Raw reads were preprocessed to remove errors, and CDR3 was defined by IMGT conventions from the conserved cysteine to phenylalanine. Clonality was calculated as 1 minus Shannon entropy normalized by log2 of the number of productive unique TCRs. CD4 or CD8 identity of scalp clones was inferred by cross-referencing scalp TCRbeta sequences with sorted blood CD4 and CD8 repertoires. In its TCRdb copy, this immuneACCESS table keeps in-frame sequences only and misses some clones. Where compared with another copy, unresolved V genes explain less than half of these, and the others have no known cause. From that table come the V and J calls and clone size; the DNA was used to work out D and trimming. In all, the sample holds about 250,000 clones, and under 70% of those were seen once. The top ten hold 0.95% to 1.5% of the sample.

Reading the label with the study, this specimen's time point is: baseline before oral tofacitinib. Lesional scalp punch biopsies and peripheral blood were obtained from alopecia areata patients. PBMCs were isolated by density centrifugation and stained for CD3, CD4 and CD8, and CD4+ and CD8+ T cells were sorted on a FACSAria. Source: CD4+ T cells sorted from blood, taken at week 0. The TCR originated in a human donor with alopecia areata. The V and J segments used are TRBV7-8 and TRBJ2-3; the D call is possibly TRBD1 or TRBD2, each sharing 5 bases. CDR3 region: CASSNRDQYADTQYF. The bases are TGTGCCAGCAGCAACCGGGACCAGTACGCAGATACGCAGTATTTT.